The 24 T cell receptor beta chains reported below all come from one sample, sequenced in a study of blood T cell repertoires in COVID-19 (dated by TCRdb to 2018 to 2021). The method behind the library was the immunoSEQ multiplex PCR assay. TCRdb stores this immuneACCESS table with in-frame sequences only. Part of the clones is absent; in the studies checked, under half of the shortfall reflects unresolved V genes, and no reason is known for the rest. This sample lists about 43,000 clones; 80% to 90% were detected once. The top ten constitute 15% to 19% of the sample. Sequenced: peripheral blood. The receptors come from a man between 60 and 75 years old with active COVID-19.

This clone has only one observation. The V call is TRBV9, the J call TRBJ2-2, with D possibly being TRBD2 (6 bases). This CDR3 spans 15 amino acids. The germline V gene has CDR1 SGDLS and CDR2 YYNGEE. The V and J ends lost 1 base and 6 bases respectively, with 13 bases between them. CDR3 DNA sequence: TGTGCCAGCAGCGTAACGGGGGATGGCGCCGGGGAGCTGTTTTTT. It encodes CASSVTGDGAGELFF.

The genes are TRBV5-1 and TRBJ2-7; TRBD2 is a possible D gene (6 bases). The CDR3 loop spans 14 amino acids. V was clipped by 0 bases and J by 3 bases, with 10 bases between them. CDR1 and CDR2 from the germline V gene are SGHRS and YFSETQ. In nucleotides, the CDR3 is TGCGCCAGCAGCTTGGCCGGCGGGATCTACGAGCAGTACTTC. Translation gives CASSLAGGIYEQYF.

This rearrangement joins TRBV3-1 (or the pseudogene TRBV3-2) to TRBJ1-4; D not resolved. Germline loops: CDR1 LGHDT, CDR2 YNNKEL (reference sequence). The CDR3 spans 13 residues. Trimming took 4 bases from V and 5 from J, leaving 8 bases between them. CDR3 in DNA: TGTGCCAGCAGCCCTGGGAGAAATGAAAAACTGTTTTTT. The encoded protein is CASSPGRNEKLFF.

The chain couples TRBV20-1 to TRBJ1-4; no definite D call. CDR1 DFQATT and CDR2 SNEGSKA come from the germline V gene (reference sequence). V lost 5 bases, J lost 7 bases, and 8 bases lay in between. The CDR3 is made up of 11 amino acids. The chain's CDR3 is CSAFEGEKLFF. In nucleotides, the CDR3 is TGCAGTGCTTTCGAGGGTGAAAAACTGTTTTTT.

V gene TRBV30 combines with J gene TRBJ2-1, with 13 bases aligning to TRBD2. The V and J ends lost 1 base and 6 bases, in that order; junction bases with no gene match: 3. The CDR3 extends over 15 amino acids. CDR1 and CDR2 from the germline V gene are GTSNPN and SVGIG (reference sequence). The CDR3 here is CAWSALAGGGNEQFF. Written as DNA, the CDR3 is TGTGCCTGGAGTGCACTAGCGGGAGGGGGCAATGAGCAGTTCTTC.

The chain combines TRBV19 with TRBJ1-1; TRBD1 matches 7 bases. CDR1 LNHDA and CDR2 SQIVND come from the germline V gene (reference sequence). CDR3 length: 15 residues. With V trimmed by 5 bases and J by 5 bases, 11 bases remained unmatched. The CDR3 region is CASSLETGQGTEAFF. The CDR3 DNA follows: TGTGCCAGTAGTTTGGAGACAGGGCAGGGGACTGAAGCTTTCTTT.

The V gene is TRBV6-6, the J gene TRBJ1-6; D ambiguous. CDR1 and CDR2 (germline): MNHNY, SVGAGI (reference sequence). The CDR3 has 14 amino acids. V lost 8 bases to trimming and J lost 7 bases, with 15 bases between them. The CDR3 sequence is CASSRREENSPLHF. CDR3 DNA sequence: TGTGCCAGCTCTCGTAGGGAGGAGAATTCACCCCTCCACTTT.

A few counts support this clone. The chain has TRBV7-9 and TRBJ2-7; the D gene is possibly TRBD2 (5 bases). Trimming took 4 bases from V and 13 from J, leaving 20 bases between them. CDR3 size: 13 residues. Germline CDR1 reads SEHNR; CDR2 reads FQNEAQ (reference sequence). The CDR3 bases are TGTGCCAGCAGCTGGGGAACAGAAGGGAGCGTTTACTTC. Translated: CASSWGTEGSVYF.

This clone was recorded only once. V and J are TRBV9 and TRBJ1-6; TRBD1 aligns across 9 bases. J lost 7 bases, V lost 4 bases, and 6 bases had no gene match. Germline-derived CDR1 and CDR2 are SGDLS and YYNGEE. The CDR3 covers 15 residues. CDR3 nucleotide sequence: TGTGCCAGCAGCCCCCGGGACAGGGACAATTCACCCCTCCACTTT. It yields the protein CASSPRDRDNSPLHF.

The chain uses TRBV24-1 and TRBJ2-7; 8 bases match TRBD2. The CDR3 is 16 residues long. In germline, CDR1 is KGHDR, CDR2 SFDVKD. Trimming took 10 bases from V and 2 from J; bases not matched to a gene: 15. CDR3 sequence (DNA): TGTGCCACTAGTAAGGGCACACGGACTAGCCCCTACGAGCAGTACTTC. Translated, it gives CATSKGTRTSPYEQYF.

The rearrangement joins TRBV12-3 or TRBV12-4 to TRBJ2-2, with D possibly matching TRBD2 (5 bases). Trimming shortened V by 3 bases and J by 10 bases, and 12 bases separated the two germline ends. The CDR3 consists of 13 residues. In nucleotides, the CDR3 is TGTGCCAGCAGTTTCGGGGTGAGGCAGGAGCTGTTTTTT. Its translation: CASSFGVRQELFF.

Worth noting for this clone: A far larger clone lies a single base away; this is likely a read error. This chain joins TRBV10-2 and TRBJ2-1, with no clear D. The germline V gene has CDR1 WSHSY and CDR2 SAAADI. Trimming pared 8 bases from V and 5 bases from J, leaving 16 bases between. This CDR3 has 14 amino acids. CDR3 in amino acids: CASCGQVAHNEQFF. The CDR3 DNA follows: TGCGCCAGCTGTGGCCAGGTTGCCCACAATGAGCAGTTCTTC.

This chain joins TRBV24-1 and TRBJ1-5; D is unclear. The V end lost 1 base, the J end lost 0 bases, and 9 bases lay between the germline ends. The CDR3 runs 16 residues. Germline values: CDR1 KGHDR, CDR2 SFDVKD. The CDR3 protein is CATSDLSADSNQPQHF. The DNA of the CDR3 is TGTGCCACCAGTGATTTATCGGCGGATAGCAATCAGCCCCAGCATTTT.

The chain links TRBV25-1 to TRBJ1-1, with TRBD1 as a possible D gene (6 bases). The CDR3 contains 14 residues. The V end lost 3 bases, the J end lost 6 bases, and 14 bases lay between the germline ends. Per germline, CDR1 MGHDK and CDR2 SYGVNS. The CDR3 DNA reads TGTGCCAGCAGTGATAATAGGGGGGGTCCTGAAGCTTTCTTT. It codes for CASSDNRGGPEAFF.

This chain joins TRBV2 and TRBJ1-4; 9 nucleotides align to TRBD1. CDR3 size: 15 residues. V was pared by 2 bases and J by 5 bases, with 3 bases of the junction left unmatched. CDR1 and CDR2 from the germline V gene are SNHLY and FYNNEI. CDR3 sequence (DNA): TGTGCCAGCAGTGAAAACGGACAGGGGAATGAAAAACTGTTTTTT. It codes for CASSENGQGNEKLFF.

The chain couples TRBV5-4 to TRBJ1-2; 9 bases align to TRBD1. V lost 0 bases, J lost 2 bases, and 5 bases stayed unmatched. The CDR3 loop spans 16 amino acids. The germline V gene encodes CDR1 SGHNT and CDR2 YYREEE (reference sequence). The DNA of the CDR3 is TGTGCCAGCAGCTTGGCGGGACAGGGCGGGAACTATGGCTACACCTTC. It specifies CASSLAGQGGNYGYTF. Combining the CDR3 with reference TRBV5-4 and TRBJ1-2 gives the whole variable domain ETGVTQSPTHLIKTRGQQVTLRCSSQSGHNTVSWYQQALGQGPQFIFQYYREEENGRGNFPPRFSGLQFPNYSSELNVNALELDDSALYLCASSLAGQGGNYGYTFGSGTRLTVV.

The V and J genes are TRBV19 and TRBJ2-7, with 7 bases matching TRBD1. With 4 bases clipped from V and 3 bases from J, the junction kept 6 bases outside the gene matches. Germline CDR1 LNHDA, CDR2 SQIVND (reference sequence). CDR3 length: 14 residues. The CDR3 spells CASSRERDSYEQYF. CDR3 DNA sequence: TGTGCCAGTAGTAGGGAACGGGACAGCTACGAGCAGTACTTC.

The chain carries TRBV4-3 and TRBJ2-3; possible D gene TRBD1, 6 bases. The germline CDR1 and CDR2 sequences are LGHNA and YSLEER. The CDR3 has 14 amino acids. V lost 0 bases to trimming and J lost 4 bases, with 8 bases between them. The CDR3 DNA sequence: TGCGCCAGCAGCCAAGAACAGGGCTCAGATACGCAGTATTTT. It encodes CASSQEQGSDTQYF.

The chain carries TRBV12-3 or TRBV12-4 and TRBJ1-2; D gene unclear. There are 13 residues in the CDR3. V dropped 1 base and J dropped 2 bases, with 5 bases sitting between them. CDR3 sequence (DNA): TGTGCCAGCAGTTTAGGTCGGAACTATGGCTACACCTTC. Its translation is CASSLGRNYGYTF.

This sequence joins TRBV6-6 and TRBJ1-6; tentative D call: TRBD1 (6 bases). V lost 2 bases, J lost 5 bases, and 10 bases lay in between. The CDR3 is made up of 15 amino acids. Germline values: CDR1 MNHNY, CDR2 SVGAGI (reference sequence). The CDR3 here is CASSYGGADNSPLHF. Here the CDR3 DNA reads TGTGCCAGCAGTTACGGGGGGGCTGATAATTCACCCCTCCACTTT.

The chain links TRBV6-5 to TRBJ1-4; D not certain. The germline CDR1 and CDR2 sequences are MNHEY and SVGAGI. The CDR3 length is 14 residues. Trimming removed 7 bases at V and 8 bases at J, with 17 bases between. The CDR3 DNA sequence: TGTGCCAGCATCGACGTCGGGGTCGGAGAAAAACTGTTTTTT. Its protein is CASIDVGVGEKLFF.

This clone has more than one count but fewer than ten. The chain joins TRBV24-1 to TRBJ2-2; a weak D match, TRBD1 (6 bases). The ends were cut back, 10 bases at V and 2 bases at J, with 13 bases in the middle. Germline V gene lookup returns CDR1 KGHDR and CDR2 SFDVKD. The CDR3 is 14 residues long. CDR3 coding DNA: TGTGCCACTAGACAGGCCCAAAACACCGGGGAGCTGTTTTTT. It yields the protein CATRQAQNTGELFF.

This chain joins TRBV2 and TRBJ1-2, with D possibly being TRBD1 (5 bases). Looked up from germline, CDR1 is SNHLY and CDR2 is FYNNEI. This CDR3 has 15 residues. The germline V and J ends were trimmed by 2 bases and 8 bases, with 18 bases remaining between them. The CDR3 nucleotides read TGTGCCAGCAGTGAACCGTCTAGGGGAGGTAGAGGCTACACCTTC. Translation: CASSEPSRGGRGYTF.

This clone has only a few counts. V and J are TRBV4-1 and TRBJ2-1; the D is unclear. The CDR3 spans 10 residues. Trimming removed 3 bases at V and 10 bases at J, with 4 bases between. Germline V CDR1 and CDR2: MGHRA, YSYEKL. DNA for the CDR3: TGCGCCAGCAGCCACAGAGAGCAGTTCTTC. Amino acid sequence: CASSHREQFF.